Here is one TCR beta chain with its context. The data were taken from a study of cytomegalovirus exposure and HLA in healthy donors. Using immunoSEQ multiplex PCR, the repertoire was profiled, and TCRdb retains in-frame clones only, with some absent. The repertoire consists of some 170,000 clones, with around 85% occurring once and the leading ten covering 2% to 2.5%. The CDR3 has 15 residues. The V gene's germline CDR1 is SGHNT and CDR2 YYREEE (reference sequence). The V end was cut by 4 bases, the J end by 1 base, with 14 bases between. The V and J genes are TRBV5-4 and TRBJ1-2; D perhaps matches TRBD1 (6 bases). The source of this sequence is a young man in good health and CMV-seropositive. Sequencing was carried out using PBMCs. CDR3 amino acids: CASSPAGGHNYGYTF. For the CDR3, the DNA is TGTGCCAGCAGCCCCGCGGGGGGGCATAACTATGGCTACACCTTC. The full variable domain, with the rest looked up from reference TRBV5-4 and TRBJ1-2, is ETGVTQSPTHLIKTRGQQVTLRCSSQSGHNTVSWYQQALGQGPQFIFQYYREEENGRGNFPPRFSGLQFPNYSSELNVNALELDDSALYLCASSPAGGHNYGYTFGSGTRLTVV.